The rows below give T cell receptor beta chains drawn from one sample of a study of shared clonotypes between healthy human individuals. Using immunoSEQ multiplex PCR, the repertoire was profiled, and TCRdb retains in-frame clones only, with some absent. Here the sample spans under 1 million clones, roughly 96% being singletons. The sequencing input was naive CD8+ T cells sorted from blood. The receptors come from a man aged 30-40 years in good health. Each CDR3 is given with its conserved first and last residue. The order of the fields is J gene, V gene, clone size, CDR3 protein. Rows give clone size only sometimes, using once, few, many, or a class for an expanded clone.

j_call: TRBJ2-1; v_call: TRBV9; clone_size: .; cdr3_aa: CASSAGDSSTPYNEQFF
j_call: TRBJ2-7; v_call: TRBV5-4; clone_size: .; cdr3_aa: CASSLPGRNYEQYF
j_call: TRBJ1-1; v_call: TRBV21-1; clone_size: .; cdr3_aa: CASSVAGRVFWTEAFF
j_call: TRBJ1-1; v_call: TRBV28; clone_size: .; cdr3_aa: CASTSLPTRMNTEAFF
j_call: TRBJ2-7; v_call: TRBV28; clone_size: .; cdr3_aa: CASRTTSARSYEQYF
j_call: TRBJ2-5; v_call: TRBV10-3; clone_size: .; cdr3_aa: CAISESWGRLETQYF
j_call: TRBJ2-1; v_call: TRBV7-9; clone_size: .; cdr3_aa: CASSLLAESYNEQFF
j_call: TRBJ1-1; v_call: TRBV2; clone_size: .; cdr3_aa: CASSEYRVNTEAFF
j_call: TRBJ1-4; v_call: TRBV4-1; clone_size: once; cdr3_aa: CASSQTTPGEKLFF
j_call: TRBJ2-7; v_call: TRBV5-4; clone_size: .; cdr3_aa: CASSLLPGVYEQYF
j_call: TRBJ2-7; v_call: TRBV21-1; clone_size: .; cdr3_aa: CASSLRDPYEQYF
j_call: TRBJ1-5; v_call: TRBV19; clone_size: once; cdr3_aa: CASRTWDSNQPQHF
j_call: TRBJ2-7; v_call: TRBV13; clone_size: .; cdr3_aa: CASSSAGTGYYEQYF
j_call: TRBJ2-1; v_call: TRBV4-3; clone_size: .; cdr3_aa: CASSQPDSSYNEQFF
j_call: TRBJ2-5; v_call: TRBV7-8; clone_size: .; cdr3_aa: CASSQGSFGTQYF
j_call: TRBJ2-1; v_call: TRBV7-2; clone_size: .; cdr3_aa: CASSSPLAGNNEQFF
j_call: TRBJ1-2; v_call: TRBV29-1; clone_size: .; cdr3_aa: CSANDGYDGYTF
j_call: TRBJ1-5; v_call: TRBV6-5; clone_size: .; cdr3_aa: CASSSELDSRDLPQHF
j_call: TRBJ2-1; v_call: TRBV7-9; clone_size: .; cdr3_aa: CASSRTSSEQFF
j_call: TRBJ2-1; v_call: TRBV7-9; clone_size: .; cdr3_aa: CASSLDLTYNEQFF
j_call: TRBJ2-1; v_call: TRBV7-9; clone_size: .; cdr3_aa: CASSLRQGSYNEQFF
j_call: TRBJ2-7; v_call: TRBV6-1; clone_size: once; cdr3_aa: CASSEAGSSPYEQYF
j_call: TRBJ2-7; v_call: TRBV4-3; clone_size: .; cdr3_aa: CASSQGPQGSYEQYF
j_call: TRBJ2-1; v_call: TRBV18; clone_size: .; cdr3_aa: CASSPPVAGGYEQFF
j_call: TRBJ2-3; v_call: TRBV7-3; clone_size: once; cdr3_aa: CASSLGVGTVTDTQYF
j_call: TRBJ2-7; v_call: TRBV13; clone_size: .; cdr3_aa: CASSPAGPSGLSYEQYF
j_call: TRBJ2-7; v_call: TRBV7-9; clone_size: .; cdr3_aa: CASGPGTPMKYF
j_call: TRBJ2-2; v_call: TRBV4-1; clone_size: .; cdr3_aa: CASSQDPAGGDTGELFF
j_call: TRBJ1-1; v_call: TRBV19; clone_size: once; cdr3_aa: CATPSGSGNTEAFF
j_call: TRBJ2-1; v_call: TRBV7-9; clone_size: once; cdr3_aa: CASSPIPSNEQFF
j_call: TRBJ2-7; v_call: TRBV7-9; clone_size: once; cdr3_aa: CASSQDGVYEQYF
j_call: TRBJ1-1; v_call: TRBV5-4; clone_size: .; cdr3_aa: CASSHRDSDPEAFF
j_call: TRBJ1-5; v_call: TRBV15; clone_size: .; cdr3_aa: CATSRVDNQPQHF
j_call: TRBJ1-1; v_call: TRBV19; clone_size: .; cdr3_aa: CASSAQPWGPEGAFF
j_call: TRBJ2-2; v_call: TRBV5-4; clone_size: once; cdr3_aa: CASTQPLTGELFF
j_call: TRBJ2-1; v_call: TRBV27; clone_size: .; cdr3_aa: CASSFRDRYNEQFF
j_call: TRBJ2-1; v_call: TRBV19; clone_size: once; cdr3_aa: CASSVRGEVAYNEQFF
j_call: TRBJ2-7; v_call: TRBV7-9; clone_size: .; cdr3_aa: CASSNAYEQYF
j_call: TRBJ2-7; v_call: TRBV7-9; clone_size: .; cdr3_aa: CASSHGPSDSYEQYF